Listed here is a single TCR beta chain. Source study methods: Quantification of nucleated cells was approximated via reference gene primer amplification. TCRdb's copy holds only in-frame clones and misses some; the assay was immunoSEQ multiplex PCR. That table gives V, J and clone size, and the DNA gave D and trimming. This table holds approximately 77,000 clones, around 90% found once. The CDR3 consists of 15 residues. J was trimmed by 6 bases and V by 5 bases; bases with no gene match: 8. Germline lookup yields CDR1 SGHTA and CDR2 FQGNSA. This sample is drawn from a study of blood T cell repertoires in COVID-19. Study summary: Acute and convalescent COVID-19 samples came from the United States, Italy and Spain.

This TCR came from a man aged 50 to 60 with active COVID-19. The rearrangement uses TRBV7-2 and TRBJ2-1; 9 nucleotides agree with TRBD1. The sequenced sample was peripheral blood. The CDR3 DNA follows: TGTGCCAGCAGCCAGGGACAGGGAAGGGGCAATGAGCAGTTCTTC. Protein product: CASSQGQGRGNEQFF.